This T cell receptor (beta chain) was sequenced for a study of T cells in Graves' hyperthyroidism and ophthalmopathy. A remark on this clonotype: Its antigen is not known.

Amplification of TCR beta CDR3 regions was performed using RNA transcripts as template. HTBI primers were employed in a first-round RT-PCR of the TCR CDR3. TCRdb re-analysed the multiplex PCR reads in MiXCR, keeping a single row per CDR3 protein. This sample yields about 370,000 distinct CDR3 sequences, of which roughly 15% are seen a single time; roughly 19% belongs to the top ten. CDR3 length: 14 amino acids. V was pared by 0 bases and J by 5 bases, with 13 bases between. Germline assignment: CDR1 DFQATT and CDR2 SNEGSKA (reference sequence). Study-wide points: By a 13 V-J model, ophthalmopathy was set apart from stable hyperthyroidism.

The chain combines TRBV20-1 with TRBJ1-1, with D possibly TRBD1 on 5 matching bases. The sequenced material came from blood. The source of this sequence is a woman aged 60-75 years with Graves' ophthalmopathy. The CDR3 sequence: CSARDPGGRTEAFF. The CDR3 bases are TGCAGTGCTAGAGATCCCGGGGGGAGGACTGAAGCTTTCTTT.